This T cell receptor (beta chain) was captured by sequencing in a study of blood T cell repertoires in COVID-19 (dated by TCRdb to about 2020). About the investigation overall: The collaborator samples originated in the United States, Italy and Spain and spanned the acute and convalescent phases of COVID-19. The material from the prospective study consisted of cDNA or gDNA derived from T cells, B-cell-depleted T cells, or PBMCs. Subjects who had been exposed to COVID-19, were actively infected with it, or had recovered from it provided the deeply sampled blood TCRbeta repertoires that made up the dataset. The repertoires were released in a freely available public database intended as a resource for research on the immune response to SARS-CoV-2. Samples were obtained from the ongoing ImmuneRACE study (first 160 participants) and from 1,254 subjects provided by 6 global collaborators. A de-identified subject ID, COVID-19 status, age in years and sex were almost always included in the sample metadata. Where HLA class I and class II types were available, the types were taken from metadata supplied by the sample provider, not from assay-based typing.

The germline V gene provides CDR1 SGHAT and CDR2 FQNNGV. V gives up 5 bases and J gives up 8 bases, and the segment between their germline ends measures 10 bases. The CDR3, cysteine through phenylalanine, is 12 amino acids long. Here the CDR3 DNA is all that survives: 36 bases in frame from base 1. What the research found in general, with its limitations: The amount of clinical and demographic metadata varied by source and participant and was provided uncurated.

TCRbeta CDR3 regions were amplified from genomic DNA by means of the immunoSEQ Assay, a bias-controlled multiplex PCR. From the authors' description of their analysis: Within the assay, amplification of reference gene primers was used to estimate how many nucleated cells each sample contained. Sequence reads were collapsed and filtered to measure the absolute abundance of every unique TCRbeta CDR3 rearrangement. For each sample, productive Simpson clonality was calculated as the square root of Simpson's diversity index across productive rearrangements. Imported from immuneACCESS, the table was reduced by TCRdb to in-frame sequences with V and J called. These copies leave out some clones; in studies compared against another copy, an unresolved V gene accounts for under half, and the cause of the remainder is not known. V and J calls and clone size are those listed in that table; D and trimming were worked out from the DNA. This sample lists around 200,000 clones; less than 90% were detected once. The ten most abundant clones make up 2.2% of the sample.

Collaborating institutions collected whole blood in K2EDTA tubes following their own protocols. Collaborator samples were shipped for TCRbeta analysis as frozen whole blood, isolated PBMCs, or DNA extracted from either sample type. Turning to this clone: Its antigen specificity is not known. Base-call qualities are not available, and no considerably larger clone is one nucleotide away.

The specimen sequenced was peripheral blood. The rearranged segments are TRBV11-2 and TRBJ2-1, with the D gene not clear enough to name. This TCR derives from a woman aged 45-60 years with acute or convalescent COVID-19. In nucleotides, the sequence is TGTGCCAGCAGCCCCGACAATCATGAGCAGTTCTTC. Its translation reads: CASSPDNHEQFF.